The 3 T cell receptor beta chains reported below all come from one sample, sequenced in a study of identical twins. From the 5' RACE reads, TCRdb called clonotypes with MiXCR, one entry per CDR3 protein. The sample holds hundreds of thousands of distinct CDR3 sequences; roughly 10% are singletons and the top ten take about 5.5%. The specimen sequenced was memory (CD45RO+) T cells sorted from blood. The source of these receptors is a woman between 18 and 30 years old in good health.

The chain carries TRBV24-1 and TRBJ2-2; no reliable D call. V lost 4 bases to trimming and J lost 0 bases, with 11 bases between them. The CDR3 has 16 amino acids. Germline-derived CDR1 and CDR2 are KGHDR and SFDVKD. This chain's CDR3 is CATSDQDTSNTGELFF. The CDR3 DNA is TGTGCCACCAGTGACCAAGACACCTCGAACACCGGGGAGCTGTTTTTT.

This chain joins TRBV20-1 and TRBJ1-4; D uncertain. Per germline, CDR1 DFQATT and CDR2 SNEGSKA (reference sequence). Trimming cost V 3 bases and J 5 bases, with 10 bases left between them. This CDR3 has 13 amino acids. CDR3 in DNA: TGCAGTGCTAGCAATTACAGAAATGAAAAACTGTTTTTT. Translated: CSASNYRNEKLFF.

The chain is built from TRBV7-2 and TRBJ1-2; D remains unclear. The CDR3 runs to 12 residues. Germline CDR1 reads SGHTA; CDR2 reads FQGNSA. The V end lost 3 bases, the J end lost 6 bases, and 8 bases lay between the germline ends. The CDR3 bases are TGTGCCAGCAGCTTCGGGGTAGATGGCTACACCTTC. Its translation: CASSFGVDGYTF. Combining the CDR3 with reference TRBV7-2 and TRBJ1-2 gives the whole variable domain GAGVSQSPSNKVTEKGKDVELRCDPISGHTALYWYRQSLGQGLEFLIYFQGNSAPDKSGLPSDRFSAERTGGSVSTLTIQRTQQEDSAVYLCASSFGVDGYTFGSGTRLTVV.